This TCR beta chain was sequenced for a study of T-cell reconstitution after alpha-beta-depleted transplantation in children. This clonotype has ten or more counts. Unique molecular identifiers were used to barcode this TCRbeta library. TCRdb passed the PCR reads through MiXCR, listing each CDR3 protein once. The sample contains fewer than 130,000 distinct CDR3 sequences, 9% to 12% of which appear only once. Germline CDR1 and CDR2: SGHRS and YFSETQ. CDR3 length equals 15 residues. Trimming removed 4 bases from V and 5 bases from J; junction bases left unmatched: 12. The receptor was isolated from a human donor who donated a stem cell graft to a child with acute lymphoblastic leukemia. The source was PBMCs from the stem cell graft donor, collected from the stem cell graft. The chain links TRBV5-1 to TRBJ2-7; 7 bases line up with TRBD1. In nucleotides, the CDR3 is TGCGCCAGCAGCCCAACCGGGACAGCCCCTGACGAGCAGTACTTC. Translating gives CASSPTGTAPDEQYF.